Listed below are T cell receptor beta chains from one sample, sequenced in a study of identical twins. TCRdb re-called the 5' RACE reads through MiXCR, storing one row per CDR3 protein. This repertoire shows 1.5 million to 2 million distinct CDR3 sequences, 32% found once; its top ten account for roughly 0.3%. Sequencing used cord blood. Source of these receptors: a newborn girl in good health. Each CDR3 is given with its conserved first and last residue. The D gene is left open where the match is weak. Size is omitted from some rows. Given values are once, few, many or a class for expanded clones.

CDR3 DNA: TGTGCCAGCTCACCACTCCCAGTGCGAGATCCAGATACGCAGTATTTT
CDR3 protein: CASSPLPVRDPDTQYF
J gene: TRBJ2-3
D gene: -
V gene: TRBV18
clone size: many

CDR3 DNA: TGTGCCAGCAGCCGAGGACACCTTAATGAAAAACTGTTTTTT
CDR3 protein: CASSRGHLNEKLFF
J gene: TRBJ1-4
D gene: -
V gene: TRBV7-2
clone size: few

CDR3 DNA: TGTGCCAGCAAAAGGGAGTTAACCGGGGAGCTGTTTTTT
CDR3 protein: CASKRELTGELFF
J gene: TRBJ2-2
D gene: -
V gene: TRBV12-3/TRBV12-4
clone size: -

CDR3 DNA: TGCGCCAGCAGCTTGGCATTACGGCAGGGCCTCACAGATACGCAGTATTTT
CDR3 protein: CASSLALRQGLTDTQYF
J gene: TRBJ2-3
D gene: -
V gene: TRBV5-1
clone size: few

CDR3 DNA: TGTGCCACCAGTGACCCCGGGACGAATGAGCAGTTCTTC
CDR3 protein: CATSDPGTNEQFF
J gene: TRBJ2-1
D gene: -
V gene: TRBV24-1
clone size: -

CDR3 DNA: TGCAGTGCTAGAGGCGGACCGCAGAACACTGAAGCTTTCTTT
CDR3 protein: CSARGGPQNTEAFF
J gene: TRBJ1-1
D gene: -
V gene: TRBV20-1
clone size: few

CDR3 DNA: TGTGCCAGCAGCTCGTTCGAGACGTTCCCCTACGAGCAGTACTTC
CDR3 protein: CASSSFETFPYEQYF
J gene: TRBJ2-7
D gene: -
V gene: TRBV11-1
clone size: few

CDR3 DNA: TGCAGTGCTAGAAACGCAGGGACGGAGACCCAGTACTTC
CDR3 protein: CSARNAGTETQYF
J gene: TRBJ2-5
D gene: -
V gene: TRBV20-1
clone size: few

CDR3 DNA: TGCAGTGCTTACCCAGGGGGCGACTATGGCTACACCTTC
CDR3 protein: CSAYPGGDYGYTF
J gene: TRBJ1-2
D gene: TRBD1
V gene: TRBV20-1
clone size: -

CDR3 DNA: TGCGCCAGCAGCAGTAGGGGTCGGGACTATGGCTACACCTTC
CDR3 protein: CASSSRGRDYGYTF
J gene: TRBJ1-2
D gene: -
V gene: TRBV4-1
clone size: many

CDR3 DNA: TGCAGTGCTAGAAGGGGTACAGTGGAAGCTTTCTTT
CDR3 protein: CSARRGTVEAFF
J gene: TRBJ1-1
D gene: -
V gene: TRBV20-1
clone size: -

CDR3 DNA: TGTGCCAGCAGTTTAGTCCCAGCCAATGAGCAGTTCTTC
CDR3 protein: CASSLVPANEQFF
J gene: TRBJ2-1
D gene: -
V gene: TRBV12-3/TRBV12-4
clone size: few

CDR3 DNA: TGTGCCAGCAGCCTAGAGGCAGGGGGTGTGCATACGCAGTATTTT
CDR3 protein: CASSLEAGGVHTQYF
J gene: TRBJ2-3
D gene: TRBD1
V gene: TRBV7-8
clone size: -

CDR3 DNA: TGTGCCAGCAGCTTCTCTAGCGGGAGAGAGACCCAGTACTTC
CDR3 protein: CASSFSSGRETQYF
J gene: TRBJ2-5
D gene: TRBD2
V gene: TRBV13
clone size: -

CDR3 DNA: TGCAGTGCTAGAGATTTTACCCCGAGGGCCTACAATGAGCAGTTCTTC
CDR3 protein: CSARDFTPRAYNEQFF
J gene: TRBJ2-1
D gene: -
V gene: TRBV20-1
clone size: -

CDR3 DNA: TGTGCATGGAGTTTGGGCCCGGACACCGGGGAGCTGTTTTTT
CDR3 protein: CAWSLGPDTGELFF
J gene: TRBJ2-2
D gene: -
V gene: TRBV30
clone size: once

CDR3 DNA: TGTGCCAGCAGTTACTCGAGAGGGACAGGGAAAGAGCAGTACTTC
CDR3 protein: CASSYSRGTGKEQYF
J gene: TRBJ2-5
D gene: TRBD1
V gene: TRBV6-5
clone size: -

CDR3 DNA: TGCAGTGCTAGTCGGACTAGCGGCTCCTACGAGCAGTACTTC
CDR3 protein: CSASRTSGSYEQYF
J gene: TRBJ2-7
D gene: TRBD2
V gene: TRBV20-1
clone size: many

CDR3 DNA: TGTGCCAGCAGCCTTACGGGACAGAACTATGGCTACACCTTC
CDR3 protein: CASSLTGQNYGYTF
J gene: TRBJ1-2
D gene: TRBD1
V gene: TRBV7-9
clone size: few

CDR3 DNA: TGTGCCAGCAGTGCGCCGGGACTGACGAACACCGGGGAGCTGTTTTTT
CDR3 protein: CASSAPGLTNTGELFF
J gene: TRBJ2-2
D gene: -
V gene: TRBV12-3/TRBV12-4
clone size: few

CDR3 DNA: TGTGCCAGCAGCTTAGGCCAGGGGGTCCCTCAAGAGACCCAGTACTTC
CDR3 protein: CASSLGQGVPQETQYF
J gene: TRBJ2-5
D gene: TRBD1
V gene: TRBV7-9
clone size: few

CDR3 DNA: TGTGCCAGCAGTCCCCGACAGGGCTCCTACGAGCAGTTCTTC
CDR3 protein: CASSPRQGSYEQFF
J gene: TRBJ2-1
D gene: TRBD1
V gene: TRBV12-3/TRBV12-4
clone size: -

CDR3 DNA: TGTGCCATCAGACCCGGGACAGGGGGTAGAAGTGGGGCCAACGTCCTGACTTTC
CDR3 protein: CAIRPGTGGRSGANVLTF
J gene: TRBJ2-6
D gene: TRBD1
V gene: TRBV10-3
clone size: once

CDR3 DNA: TGCGCCACCTCCCTAGCTGTGTCGATTTACAATGAGCAGTTCTTC
CDR3 protein: CATSLAVSIYNEQFF
J gene: TRBJ2-1
D gene: -
V gene: TRBV4-1
clone size: -

CDR3 DNA: TGTGCCAGCAGTATCGGACAGGGGCGAATTCAGCCCCAGCATTTT
CDR3 protein: CASSIGQGRIQPQHF
J gene: TRBJ1-5
D gene: TRBD1
V gene: TRBV28
clone size: -

CDR3 DNA: TGTGCCAGCAGACCCGGACAGGGGACTGGAAACACCATATATTTT
CDR3 protein: CASRPGQGTGNTIYF
J gene: TRBJ1-3
D gene: TRBD1
V gene: TRBV27
clone size: -

CDR3 DNA: TGTGCCAGCAGCTTTGGGCGGGAGTACGAGCAGTACTTC
CDR3 protein: CASSFGREYEQYF
J gene: TRBJ2-7
D gene: TRBD2
V gene: TRBV7-2
clone size: -

CDR3 DNA: TGCAGCGTTGCTTACACCCGAGGCTCGCGAGACAATGAGCAGTTCTTC
CDR3 protein: CSVAYTRGSRDNEQFF
J gene: TRBJ2-1
D gene: -
V gene: TRBV29-1
clone size: -

CDR3 DNA: TGTGCCAGCAGCGTGGGACCCTCTAGCAATCAGCCCCAGCATTTT
CDR3 protein: CASSVGPSSNQPQHF
J gene: TRBJ1-5
D gene: -
V gene: TRBV9
clone size: -

CDR3 DNA: TGTGCCAGCAGTGGATCTAGCGGGGGTACAGATACGCAGTATTTT
CDR3 protein: CASSGSSGGTDTQYF
J gene: TRBJ2-3
D gene: TRBD2
V gene: TRBV6-1
clone size: -

CDR3 DNA: TGTGCTAGTGGTTTGACCAGGAGGAACACTGAAGCTTTCTTT
CDR3 protein: CASGLTRRNTEAFF
J gene: TRBJ1-1
D gene: -
V gene: TRBV12-5
clone size: -

CDR3 DNA: TGTACCAGCAGTTCTGATACGGGCGGAAGCAATCAGCCCCAGCATTTT
CDR3 protein: CTSSSDTGGSNQPQHF
J gene: TRBJ1-5
D gene: -
V gene: TRBV12-3/TRBV12-4
clone size: -

CDR3 DNA: TGCAGTGCTAGAGTCCCGGGGACTGGGGAAAACATTCAGTACTTC
CDR3 protein: CSARVPGTGENIQYF
J gene: TRBJ2-4
D gene: -
V gene: TRBV20-1
clone size: -

CDR3 DNA: TGTGCCTGGAGGGTTCAGGGAAGAAATGAGCAGTACTTC
CDR3 protein: CAWRVQGRNEQYF
J gene: TRBJ2-7
D gene: -
V gene: TRBV30
clone size: -

CDR3 DNA: TGCGCCAGCAGCCAAGATTGGAGCGGGGGGGCCTACAATGAGCAGTTCTTC
CDR3 protein: CASSQDWSGGAYNEQFF
J gene: TRBJ2-1
D gene: TRBD2
V gene: TRBV4-1
clone size: -

CDR3 DNA: TGTGCCAGCAGTTGGCGCGACCAAAATTCACCCCTCCACTTT
CDR3 protein: CASSWRDQNSPLHF
J gene: TRBJ1-6
D gene: -
V gene: TRBV12-3/TRBV12-4
clone size: many

CDR3 DNA: TGTGCCTTACGGGACAACTTCACAGATACGCAGTATTTT
CDR3 protein: CALRDNFTDTQYF
J gene: TRBJ2-3
D gene: -
V gene: TRBV30
clone size: few

CDR3 DNA: TGTGCCAGCAGCTTAGGGGGGACTAGCGGGGGTGCTTACGAGCAGTACTTC
CDR3 protein: CASSLGGTSGGAYEQYF
J gene: TRBJ2-7
D gene: TRBD2
V gene: TRBV7-2
clone size: -

CDR3 DNA: TGTGCCACCAGTGACCCTGACGTGGGGGACTACAATGAGCAGTTCTTC
CDR3 protein: CATSDPDVGDYNEQFF
J gene: TRBJ2-1
D gene: -
V gene: TRBV24-1
clone size: many

CDR3 DNA: TGTGCCAGCAGCAAGAGGGACCCTTCCAATGAGCAGTTCTTC
CDR3 protein: CASSKRDPSNEQFF
J gene: TRBJ2-1
D gene: -
V gene: TRBV21-1
clone size: -

CDR3 DNA: TGTGCCAGCAGCTTAAAGGGGGGGCCGTTTGGCTACACCTTC
CDR3 protein: CASSLKGGPFGYTF
J gene: TRBJ1-2
D gene: -
V gene: TRBV13
clone size: -

CDR3 DNA: TGCAGTGCTCTGGACGGTCTCACCGGGGAGCTGTTTTTT
CDR3 protein: CSALDGLTGELFF
J gene: TRBJ2-2
D gene: -
V gene: TRBV20-1
clone size: few

CDR3 DNA: TGTGCCAGCAGCTGGGGACAGAAGACTAATGAAAAACTGTTTTTT
CDR3 protein: CASSWGQKTNEKLFF
J gene: TRBJ1-4
D gene: TRBD1
V gene: TRBV7-2
clone size: -

CDR3 DNA: TGTGCCAGCAGCCAAGACGGGACAGGGGGCGCCTATGGCTACACCTTC
CDR3 protein: CASSQDGTGGAYGYTF
J gene: TRBJ1-2
D gene: TRBD1
V gene: TRBV4-2
clone size: -

CDR3 DNA: TGTGCCAGCAGCCAAGACAACCGCTATGGCTACACCTTC
CDR3 protein: CASSQDNRYGYTF
J gene: TRBJ1-2
D gene: -
V gene: TRBV4-2
clone size: many

CDR3 DNA: TGCAGCGTTGCCAGCGGGAGGGTAGATACGCAGTATTTT
CDR3 protein: CSVASGRVDTQYF
J gene: TRBJ2-3
D gene: TRBD2
V gene: TRBV29-1
clone size: many

CDR3 DNA: TGTGCCAGCAGTTCCGGGACATCCTCGGGCAATCAGCCCCAGCATTTT
CDR3 protein: CASSSGTSSGNQPQHF
J gene: TRBJ1-5
D gene: -
V gene: TRBV6-5
clone size: -

CDR3 DNA: TGTGCCAGCAGCTTAGGCCCTACTAGCGGGAGCTCCGCGAGGGCAGATACGCAGTATTTT
CDR3 protein: CASSLGPTSGSSARADTQYF
J gene: TRBJ2-3
D gene: TRBD2
V gene: TRBV11-2
clone size: many

CDR3 DNA: TGCAGCCCCGCAGAGGGCTACACCTTC
CDR3 protein: CSPAEGYTF
J gene: TRBJ1-2
D gene: -
V gene: TRBV29-1
clone size: many

CDR3 DNA: TGCAGTGCTAGAGATCACCGGCGGGAGAGGAATCCCAAAAACATTCAGTACTTC
CDR3 protein: CSARDHRRERNPKNIQYF
J gene: TRBJ2-4
D gene: TRBD2
V gene: TRBV20-1
clone size: -

CDR3 DNA: TGTGCCAGCAGCCCCACGGCGGGGTTACACTCCTACGAGCAGTACTTC
CDR3 protein: CASSPTAGLHSYEQYF
J gene: TRBJ2-7
D gene: -
V gene: TRBV11-2
clone size: many

CDR3 DNA: TGTGCCAGCTCACCCTTAAACCGGGACAGGGATCTTGGCTACACCTTC
CDR3 protein: CASSPLNRDRDLGYTF
J gene: TRBJ1-2
D gene: TRBD1
V gene: TRBV18
clone size: -

CDR3 DNA: TGTGCCAGTAGTATCCAGGGCCACGAGCAGTACTTC
CDR3 protein: CASSIQGHEQYF
J gene: TRBJ2-7
D gene: -
V gene: TRBV19
clone size: few

CDR3 DNA: TGTGCCAGCAGTTCCTTTTATGGGCGGAATGAGCAGTACTTC
CDR3 protein: CASSSFYGRNEQYF
J gene: TRBJ2-5
D gene: -
V gene: TRBV6-2/TRBV6-3
clone size: -

CDR3 DNA: TGTGCCAGCAGCCCCGGATCCGTCGGGGCCCAGTACTTC
CDR3 protein: CASSPGSVGAQYF
J gene: TRBJ2-7
D gene: -
V gene: TRBV27
clone size: -

CDR3 DNA: TGCAGTGCTAGACATTTTAGCGGTAGCACAGATACGCAGTATTTT
CDR3 protein: CSARHFSGSTDTQYF
J gene: TRBJ2-3
D gene: -
V gene: TRBV20-1
clone size: -

CDR3 DNA: TGCGCCAGCAGCTTGGTACCCCAGGGGGAGTACAATGAGCAGTTCTTC
CDR3 protein: CASSLVPQGEYNEQFF
J gene: TRBJ2-1
D gene: TRBD1
V gene: TRBV5-1
clone size: -